This T cell receptor beta chain was captured by sequencing in a study of beta chain features in type 1 diabetes. In the study overall: Investigators examined 85 million to 110 million sorted cells across all samples. Study results and caveats: TCRB CDR3s from Type 1 diabetes patients were moderately but significantly shorter in all four CD4+ subsets. More deletions and fewer insertions at VDJ junctions were seen in type 1 diabetes patients.

Every bit of the isolated RNA underwent reverse transcription, so sequencing read expressed TCRB transcripts. Profiling relied on immunoSEQ multiplex PCR, and the TCRdb table lists in-frame clones only, not all of them. The sample contains about 230,000 clones, more than 15% of which appear only once. Post-sort purity exceeded 98% for all sorted populations. As to this clone: Its antigen is currently unknown.

The CDR3 extends over 14 amino acids. Germline loops: CDR1 MNHEY, CDR2 SVGAGI. Trimming took 5 bases from V and 6 from J; bases not matched to a gene: 6. J is TRBJ1-4 and V is TRBV6-5; 7 bases align to TRBD1. The sequenced material came from naive CD4+ T cells from blood. This clonotype was sampled from a man aged 30-40 years with type 1 diabetes. CDR3 coding DNA: TGTGCCAGCAGTCGGGACAGATCATATGAAAAACTGTTTTTT. Protein product: CASSRDRSYEKLFF.